This is a list of T cell receptor beta chains from one sample in a study of cytomegalovirus exposure and HLA in healthy donors. Clones were sequenced by immunoSEQ multiplex PCR, and TCRdb holds only the in-frame ones, with some missing. The table records more than 150,000 clones, roughly 91% of them present only once. Sequencing was done on a sample of PBMCs. These receptors were collected from a man between 18 and 35 years old in good health and CMV-seronegative. The CDR3 runs from the conserved cysteine through the conserved F or W. The D gene is left open where the match is weak. The size entry is marked missing in some rows and otherwise reads once, few, many or a size class.

.	few	TRBV5-1	TRBJ1-2	CASSLGQNYGYTF	TGCGCCAGCAGCTTGGGACAAAACTATGGCTACACCTTC
TRBD2	.	TRBV2	TRBJ2-7	CASSRLAGIPYEQYF	TGTGCCAGCAGCCGACTAGCGGGAATCCCCTACGAGCAGTACTTC
.	.	TRBV4-2	TRBJ1-5	CASSQTTQGDNQPQHF	TGTGCCAGCAGCCAAACTACACAGGGCGACAATCAGCCCCAGCATTTT
.	.	TRBV5-1	TRBJ1-4	CASGSGENEKLFF	TGCGCCAGCGGCTCGGGAGAAAATGAAAAACTGTTTTTT
.	.	TRBV7-9	TRBJ2-7	CASSLSRTGTSYEQYF	TGTGCCAGCAGCTTATCACGGACGGGGACTTCTTACGAGCAGTACTTC
TRBD2	.	TRBV29-1	TRBJ2-7	CSVELAGDEQYF	TGCAGCGTTGAACTCGCGGGGGACGAGCAGTACTTC
TRBD2	.	TRBV5-1	TRBJ2-4	CASSSSGGAVNIQYF	TGCGCCAGCAGCAGTAGCGGGGGGGCAGTAAACATTCAGTACTTC
TRBD1	.	TRBV5-6	TRBJ1-1	CAVQRGRLNTEAFF	TGTGCCGTCCAGAGGGGGCGTTTGAACACTGAAGCTTTCTTT
.	.	TRBV14	TRBJ1-2	CASSSRTEPYGYTF	TGTGCCAGCAGCAGCCGGACAGAGCCGTATGGCTACACCTTC
TRBD1	.	TRBV7-9	TRBJ1-1	CASSYDRANTEAFF	TGTGCCAGCAGCTACGACAGGGCGAACACTGAAGCTTTCTTT
TRBD2	.	TRBV7-2	TRBJ2-2	CASSSTSGKPGELFF	TGTGCCAGCAGCTCGACTAGCGGGAAGCCCGGGGAGCTGTTTTTT
.	.	TRBV2	TRBJ2-2	CATILATGELFF	TGTGCCACCATACTAGCAACCGGGGAGCTGTTTTTT
TRBD1	.	TRBV11-2	TRBJ1-2	CASSSLSDRGTF	TGTGCCAGCAGCTCACTCTCGGACAGGGGGACCTTC
.	.	TRBV28	TRBJ2-3	CASSPTPSTDTQYF	TGTGCCAGCAGTCCCACTCCTAGCACAGATACGCAGTATTTT
.	.	TRBV4-2	TRBJ2-1	CASSQGGREQFF	TGTGCCAGCAGCCAAGGGGGGCGAGAGCAGTTCTTC
TRBD1	.	TRBV6-1	TRBJ1-5	CASSGGQPQPQHF	TGTGCCAGCAGTGGGGGACAGCCTCAGCCCCAGCATTTT
TRBD1	.	TRBV23-1	TRBJ1-3	CASSHPWTGRIYF	TGCGCCAGCAGTCATCCCTGGACAGGCCGGATATATTTT
TRBD1	.	TRBV27	TRBJ1-1	CASSLSGTGNTEAFF	TGTGCCAGCAGTTTAAGCGGGACAGGGAACACTGAAGCTTTCTTT
.	.	TRBV19	TRBJ1-1	CASSITGTMGTEAFF	TGTGCCAGTTCCATAACCGGGACAATGGGCACTGAAGCTTTCTTT
.	.	TRBV11-2	TRBJ1-3	CASSWGGGSRGNTIYF	TGTGCCAGCAGCTGGGGGGGAGGGTCTCGTGGAAACACCATATATTTT
.	.	TRBV6-1	TRBJ1-1	CASSEPPSAGYTEAFF	TGTGCCAGCAGTGAGCCTCCATCGGCGGGTTACACTGAAGCTTTCTTT
TRBD2	.	TRBV4-3	TRBJ2-7	CASSTGVAGTYEQYF	TGCGCCAGCAGTACGGGGGTAGCGGGAACCTACGAGCAGTACTTC
TRBD1	.	TRBV6-5	TRBJ1-1	CASSPDRVYTEAFF	TGTGCCAGCAGTCCTGACAGGGTGTACACTGAAGCTTTCTTT
TRBD1	.	TRBV28	TRBJ2-1	CASSGQGGMNEQFF	TGTGCCAGCAGTGGACAGGGTGGGATGAATGAGCAGTTCTTC
.	once	TRBV5-1	TRBJ1-1	CASSTSTGMVNTEAFF	TGCGCCAGCAGCACATCTACGGGGATGGTGAACACTGAAGCTTTCTTT
TRBD1	.	TRBV18	TRBJ1-2	CASSPGTGNYGYTF	TGTGCCAGCTCCCCCGGGACAGGAAACTATGGCTACACCTTC
.	once	TRBV6-5	TRBJ1-1	CASSGDRFSTEAFF	TGTGCCAGCAGTGGAGACAGGTTCTCCACTGAAGCTTTCTTT
TRBD1	.	TRBV5-4	TRBJ1-6	CASSSRQGNSPLHF	TGTGCCAGCAGCTCAAGACAGGGGAACTCACCCCTCCACTTT
.	.	TRBV5-1	TRBJ1-3	CASSLDPGVGNTIYF	TGCGCCAGCAGCCTCGACCCGGGAGTGGGAAACACCATATATTTT
.	.	TRBV19	TRBJ1-5	CASSDRSQPQHF	TGTGCCAGTAGTGACCGGAGTCAGCCCCAGCATTTT
.	.	TRBV6-6	TRBJ1-1	CASSANKNTEAFF	TGTGCCAGCAGTGCGAATAAGAACACTGAAGCTTTCTTT
.	.	TRBV7-6	TRBJ1-5	CASSLSTVRNQPQHF	TGTGCCAGCAGCTTATCGACAGTTAGAAATCAGCCCCAGCATTTT